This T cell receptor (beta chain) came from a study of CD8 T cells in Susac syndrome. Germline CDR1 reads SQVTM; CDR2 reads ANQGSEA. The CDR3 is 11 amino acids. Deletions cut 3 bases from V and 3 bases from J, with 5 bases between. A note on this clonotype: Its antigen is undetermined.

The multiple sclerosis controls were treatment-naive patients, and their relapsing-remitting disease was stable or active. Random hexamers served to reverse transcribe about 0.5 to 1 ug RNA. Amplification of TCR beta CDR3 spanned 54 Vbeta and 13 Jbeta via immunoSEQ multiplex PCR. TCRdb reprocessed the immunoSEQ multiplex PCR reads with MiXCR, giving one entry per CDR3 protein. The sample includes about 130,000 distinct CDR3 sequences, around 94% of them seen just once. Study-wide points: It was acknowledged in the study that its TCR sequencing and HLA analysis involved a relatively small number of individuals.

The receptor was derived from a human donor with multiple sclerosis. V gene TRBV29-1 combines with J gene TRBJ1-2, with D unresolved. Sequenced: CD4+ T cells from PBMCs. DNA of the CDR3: TGCAGCGTTGAGGCGGACTATGGCTACACCTTC. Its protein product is CSVEADYGYTF.